These T cell receptor beta chains were read from a single sample in a study of beta chain features in type 1 diabetes. Assay: immunoSEQ multiplex PCR; the TCRdb copy retains only in-frame clones and omits some. The profile shows around 690,000 clones, 9.5% to 15% of them singletons. Material: naive CD4+ T cells from blood. These receptors all stem from a man between 25 and 39 years old with type 1 diabetes. Both conserved end residues are part of each CDR3. The D gene is left open where the match is weak. Only some rows state a clone size, as once, few, many or a class for expanded clones.

>TRBJ2-6|TRBD1|TRBV18|few
CASSPRDSLSGANVLTF
TGTGCCAGCTCACCCCGGGACAGCCTCTCTGGGGCCAACGTCCTGACTTTC
>TRBJ1-5|-|TRBV7-9|few
CASSTDGHQPQHF
TGTGCCAGCAGTACTGACGGCCATCAGCCCCAGCATTTT
>TRBJ1-6|-|TRBV5-4|-
CASSLAGPSNSPLHF
TGTGCCAGCAGCTTGGCGGGCCCGAGTAATTCACCCCTCCACTTT
>TRBJ1-4|-|TRBV4-3|-
CASSQEAGMVTNEKLFF
TGCGCCAGCAGCCAAGAGGCAGGGATGGTAACTAATGAAAAACTGTTTTTT
>TRBJ2-2|TRBD1|TRBV4-2|-
CASSQEIQGATNTGELFF
TGTGCCAGCAGTCAAGAGATACAGGGGGCCACGAACACCGGGGAGCTGTTTTTT
>TRBJ1-1|TRBD1|TRBV9|-
CASSKGQMNTEAFF
TGTGCCAGCAGCAAGGGACAGATGAACACTGAAGCTTTCTTT
>TRBJ2-5|TRBD1|TRBV5-6|-
CASSKTGGEETQYF
TGTGCCAGCAGTAAAACAGGGGGCGAGGAGACCCAGTACTTC
>TRBJ1-6|-|TRBV14|few
CASSQARDSPLHF
TGTGCCAGCAGCCAAGCCAGGGATTCACCCCTCCACTTT
>TRBJ2-5|-|TRBV7-2|-
CASSSGDPGETQYF
TGTGCCAGCAGCTCCGGGGACCCGGGGGAGACCCAGTACTTC
>TRBJ1-5|-|TRBV4-3|few
CASSQFGTRGNQPQHF
TGCGCCAGCAGCCAATTTGGGACCCGGGGCAATCAGCCCCAGCATTTT
>TRBJ2-1|TRBD1|TRBV28|few
CASNFDRGRGEQFF
TGTGCCAGCAACTTTGACAGGGGAAGGGGTGAGCAGTTCTTC
>TRBJ2-5|-|TRBV7-2|few
CASSLGQAETQYF
TGTGCCAGCAGCTTAGGACAGGCGGAGACCCAGTACTTC
>TRBJ1-6|-|TRBV7-2|-
CASSLIGRAGSPLHF
TGTGCCAGCAGCTTGATAGGGAGAGCGGGCTCACCCCTCCACTTT
>TRBJ2-2|-|TRBV29-1|few
CSVEGRATGELFF
TGCAGCGTTGAAGGCAGGGCGACCGGGGAGCTGTTTTTT
>TRBJ2-7|-|TRBV29-1|-
CSVASGARREQYF
TGCAGCGTTGCTTCGGGGGCCCGGCGGGAGCAGTACTTC
>TRBJ1-2|TRBD1|TRBV4-3|-
CASSQEVQGARGYTF
TGCGCCAGCAGCCAAGAAGTACAGGGGGCGCGTGGATACACCTTC
>TRBJ2-7|-|TRBV6-5|-
CASSYSSDLTYEQYF
TGTGCCAGCAGTTACTCGTCGGATTTGACCTACGAGCAGTACTTC
>TRBJ2-3|-|TRBV5-6|few
CASSGTGVVDTQYF
TGTGCCAGCAGCGGAACAGGTGTGGTAGATACGCAGTATTTT
>TRBJ2-3|TRBD2|TRBV28|-
CASSERGAQYF
TGTGCCAGCAGCGAGCGGGGGGCGCAGTATTTT
>TRBJ2-2|TRBD2|TRBV4-3|-
CASSQNRGTSLNTGELFF
TGCGCCAGCAGCCAGAATCGCGGGACTAGCCTAAACACCGGGGAGCTGTTTTTT
>TRBJ2-2|TRBD1|TRBV5-1|once
CASTDRAGSANTGELFF
TGCGCCAGCACGGACAGGGCCGGCTCCGCGAACACCGGGGAGCTGTTTTTT
>TRBJ1-1|-|TRBV29-1|few
CSVEPRGGGSNTEAFF
TGCAGCGTTGAACCCCGGGGGGGCGGGTCGAACACTGAAGCTTTCTTT
>TRBJ1-1|-|TRBV9|-
CASSVGQGLVQTEAFF
TGTGCCAGCAGCGTAGGGCAGGGGCTCGTTCAAACTGAAGCTTTCTTT
>TRBJ2-7|TRBD1|TRBV9|few
CASSVDRGLVGEQYF
TGTGCCAGCAGCGTGGACAGGGGGCTTGTCGGGGAGCAGTACTTC
>TRBJ1-2|TRBD1|TRBV18|few
CASSHGTGPRGDYTF
TGTGCCAGCTCACACGGGACAGGGCCACGGGGTGACTACACCTTC
>TRBJ2-7|TRBD1|TRBV2|few
CASTGTVSYEQYF
TGTGCCAGCACCGGGACAGTTTCCTACGAGCAGTACTTC
>TRBJ1-1|-|TRBV29-1|-
CSVPTGQEAFF
TGCAGCGTACCAACGGGACAAGAAGCTTTCTTT
>TRBJ1-6|-|TRBV6-5|few
CASAKGLIVSPLHF
TGTGCCAGCGCCAAGGGGCTAATTGTTTCGCCCCTCCACTTT
>TRBJ2-5|-|TRBV2|-
CASSPQGLQETQYF
TGTGCCAGCAGTCCCCAGGGGCTTCAAGAGACCCAGTACTTC
>TRBJ1-6|-|TRBV10-3|-
CAISEALLDSPLHF
TGTGCCATCAGTGAAGCACTTTTAGATTCACCCCTCCACTTT
>TRBJ2-6|-|TRBV7-2|-
CASSQTNPNSGANVLTF
TGTGCCAGCAGCCAAACCAATCCAAACTCTGGGGCCAACGTCCTGACTTTC
>TRBJ2-7|TRBD1|TRBV18|few
CASSPPGTGEQYF
TGTGCCAGCTCACCACCGGGGACAGGCGAGCAGTACTTC
>TRBJ2-1|-|TRBV7-6|few
CASSLEGGSNEQFF
TGTGCCAGCAGCTTAGAAGGGGGAAGTAATGAGCAGTTCTTC
>TRBJ2-1|-|TRBV29-1|-
CSVNRAQDNEQFF
TGCAGCGTTAACAGGGCCCAAGACAATGAGCAGTTCTTC
>TRBJ2-5|-|TRBV15|-
CATSAHLGVYQETQYF
TGTGCCACCAGCGCGCACCTCGGGGTGTACCAAGAGACCCAGTACTTC
>TRBJ1-3|-|TRBV30|few
CAWSVGAQGNTIYF
TGTGCCTGGAGTGTAGGTGCCCAGGGAAACACCATATATTTT
>TRBJ1-6|-|TRBV7-6|-
CATSAREGDSPLHF
TGTGCCACTTCCGCCCGGGAGGGAGATTCACCCCTCCACTTT
>TRBJ1-5|-|TRBV30|-
CAWSFEGNQPQHF
TGTGCCTGGAGTTTCGAAGGCAATCAGCCCCAGCATTTT
>TRBJ2-2|TRBD1|TRBV5-4|-
CASSSYTGANTGELFF
TGTGCCAGCAGCTCCTACACAGGGGCGAACACCGGGGAGCTGTTTTTT
>TRBJ2-1|TRBD1|TRBV19|few
CASTLRMGQAIYNEQFF
TGTGCCAGTACCCTCCGGATGGGACAGGCGATCTACAATGAGCAGTTCTTC
>TRBJ2-5|-|TRBV9|few
CASSEGVGETQYF
TGTGCCAGCAGCGAAGGGGTCGGGGAGACCCAGTACTTC
>TRBJ2-1|TRBD2|TRBV2|few
CASTLGTSGGNEQFF
TGTGCCAGCACTCTCGGGACTAGCGGGGGCAATGAGCAGTTCTTC
>TRBJ2-7|TRBD2|TRBV9|-
CASSSGAESYEQYF
TGTGCCAGTTCTAGCGGGGCCGAATCCTACGAGCAGTACTTC
>TRBJ1-1|TRBD1|TRBV25-1|few
CASRDRGTTEAFF
TGTGCCAGCCGGGACAGGGGGACCACTGAAGCTTTCTTT
>TRBJ1-1|-|TRBV19|-
CASSIRLWDFHTEAFF
TGTGCCAGTAGTATTAGGCTTTGGGACTTCCACACTGAAGCTTTCTTT
>TRBJ2-4|-|TRBV23-1|-
CASSQSTAQVSENIQYF
TGCGCCAGCAGTCAATCTACCGCCCAGGTATCGGAAAACATTCAGTACTTC
>TRBJ2-2|TRBD2|TRBV4-3|-
CASSLGGGVTGELFF
TGCGCCAGCAGCCTCGGGGGAGGGGTCACCGGGGAGCTGTTTTTT
>TRBJ1-5|TRBD1|TRBV7-8|few
CASSSSRDRLNQPQHF
TGTGCCAGCAGCTCCTCGCGGGACAGACTCAATCAGCCCCAGCATTTT
>TRBJ2-5|-|TRBV7-7|few
CASSFGPQETQYF
TGTGCCAGCAGCTTCGGGCCCCAAGAGACCCAGTACTTC
>TRBJ1-2|-|TRBV18|-
CASSPTGTHGYTF
TGTGCCAGCTCGCCGACAGGTACGCATGGCTACACCTTC
>TRBJ1-6|-|TRBV14|-
CASSQGGGRPLHF
TGTGCCAGCAGCCAAGGTGGCGGCCGACCCCTCCACTTT
>TRBJ2-6|-|TRBV15|few
CATSPRHGSGANVLTF
TGTGCCACCAGCCCCCGACACGGCTCTGGGGCCAACGTCCTGACTTTC
>TRBJ2-5|-|TRBV5-1|-
CASSLEGRGQETQYF
TGCGCCAGCAGCTTGGAGGGCAGGGGCCAAGAGACCCAGTACTTC
>TRBJ2-2|-|TRBV5-4|-
CASSLAGRRAGELFF
TGTGCCAGCAGCTTGGCCGGCCGACGAGCCGGGGAGCTGTTTTTT
>TRBJ2-7|-|TRBV4-1|few
CASSQSSGRELYEQYF
TGCGCCAGCAGCCAAAGTTCCGGACGTGAACTTTACGAGCAGTACTTC